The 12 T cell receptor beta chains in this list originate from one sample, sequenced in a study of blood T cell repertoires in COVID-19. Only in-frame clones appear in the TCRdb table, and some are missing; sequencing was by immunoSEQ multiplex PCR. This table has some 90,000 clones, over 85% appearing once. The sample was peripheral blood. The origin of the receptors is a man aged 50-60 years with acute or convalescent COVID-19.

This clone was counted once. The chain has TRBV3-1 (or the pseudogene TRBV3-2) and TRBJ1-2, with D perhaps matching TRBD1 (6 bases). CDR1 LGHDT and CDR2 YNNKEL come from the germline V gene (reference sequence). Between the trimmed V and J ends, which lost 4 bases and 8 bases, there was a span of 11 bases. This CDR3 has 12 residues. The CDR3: CASSPPQGGYTF. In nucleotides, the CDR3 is TGTGCCAGCAGCCCTCCACAGGGCGGCTACACCTTC.

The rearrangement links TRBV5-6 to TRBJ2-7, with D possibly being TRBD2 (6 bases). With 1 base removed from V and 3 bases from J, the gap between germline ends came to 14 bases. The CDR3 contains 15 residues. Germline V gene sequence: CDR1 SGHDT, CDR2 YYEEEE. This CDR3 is CASSLSRGWVYEQYV. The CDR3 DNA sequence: TGTGCCAGCAGCTTGTCTCGGGGGTGGGTCTACGAGCAGTACGTC.

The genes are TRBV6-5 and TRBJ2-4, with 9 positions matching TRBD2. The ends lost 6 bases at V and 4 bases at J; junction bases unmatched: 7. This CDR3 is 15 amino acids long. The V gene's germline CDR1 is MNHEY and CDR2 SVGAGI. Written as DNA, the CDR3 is TGTGCCAGCAGGACTAGCGGAGACAAAAAAAACATTCAGTACTTC. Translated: CASRTSGDKKNIQYF.

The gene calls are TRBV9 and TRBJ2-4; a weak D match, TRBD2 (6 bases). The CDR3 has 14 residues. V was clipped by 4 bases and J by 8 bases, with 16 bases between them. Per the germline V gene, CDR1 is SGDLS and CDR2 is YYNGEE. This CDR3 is CASSSFGGSDIQYF. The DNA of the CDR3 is TGTGCCAGCAGCAGTTTCGGAGGGTCGGACATTCAGTACTTC.

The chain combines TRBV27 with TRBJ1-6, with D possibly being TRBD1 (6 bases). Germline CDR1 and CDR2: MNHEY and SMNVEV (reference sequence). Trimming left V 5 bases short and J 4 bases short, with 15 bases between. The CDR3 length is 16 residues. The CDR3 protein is CASSPRGTPYNSPLHF. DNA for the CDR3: TGTGCCAGCAGTCCCCGTGGGACACCGTATAATTCACCCCTCCACTTT.

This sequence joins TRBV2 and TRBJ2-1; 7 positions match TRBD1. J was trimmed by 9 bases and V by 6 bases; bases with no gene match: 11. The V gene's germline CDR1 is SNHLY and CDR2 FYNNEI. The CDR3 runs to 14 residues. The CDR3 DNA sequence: TGTGCCAGCAGGGGAGAGACAGGGACCGTTGAGCAGTTCTTC. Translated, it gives CASRGETGTVEQFF.

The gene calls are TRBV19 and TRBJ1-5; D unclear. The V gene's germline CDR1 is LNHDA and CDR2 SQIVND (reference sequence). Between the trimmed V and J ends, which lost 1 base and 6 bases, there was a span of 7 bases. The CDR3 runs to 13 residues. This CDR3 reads CASSIGGSQPQHF. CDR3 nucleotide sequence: TGTGCCAGTAGTATAGGAGGGTCTCAGCCCCAGCATTTT.

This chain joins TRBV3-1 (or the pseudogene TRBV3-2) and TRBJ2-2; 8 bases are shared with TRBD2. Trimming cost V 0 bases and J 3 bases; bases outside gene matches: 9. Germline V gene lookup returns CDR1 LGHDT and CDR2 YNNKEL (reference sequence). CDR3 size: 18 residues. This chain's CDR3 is CASSQDRGGLYDTGELFF. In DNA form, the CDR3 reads TGTGCCAGCAGCCAAGATCGGGGGGGACTCTATGACACCGGGGAGCTGTTTTTT.

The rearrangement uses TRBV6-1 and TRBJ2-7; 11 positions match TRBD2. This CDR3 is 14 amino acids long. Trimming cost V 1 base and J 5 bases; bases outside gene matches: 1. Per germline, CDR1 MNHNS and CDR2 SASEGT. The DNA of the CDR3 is TGTGCCAGCAGTGAAGTGACTAGCGGGAACGAGCAGTACTTC. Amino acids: CASSEVTSGNEQYF.

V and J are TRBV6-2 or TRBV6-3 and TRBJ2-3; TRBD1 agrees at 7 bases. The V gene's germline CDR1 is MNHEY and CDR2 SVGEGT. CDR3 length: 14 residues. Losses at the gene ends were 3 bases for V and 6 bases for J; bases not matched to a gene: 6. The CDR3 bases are TGTGCCAGCAGTTATGGACAGGAAGGGGATACGCAGTATTTT. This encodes CASSYGQEGDTQYF.

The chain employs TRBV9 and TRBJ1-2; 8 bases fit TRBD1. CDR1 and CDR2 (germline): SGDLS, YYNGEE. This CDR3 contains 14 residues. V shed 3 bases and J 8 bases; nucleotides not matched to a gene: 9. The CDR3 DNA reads TGTGCCAGCAGCGCCTCCAGGGGGCAGTGGGGCTACACCTTC. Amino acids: CASSASRGQWGYTF.

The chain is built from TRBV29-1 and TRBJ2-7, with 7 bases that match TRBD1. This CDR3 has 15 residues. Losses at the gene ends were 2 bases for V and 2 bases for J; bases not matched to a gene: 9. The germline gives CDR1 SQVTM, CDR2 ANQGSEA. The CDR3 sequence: CSVENRRQGTYEQYF. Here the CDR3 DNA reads TGCAGCGTTGAAAATAGGAGACAGGGAACCTACGAGCAGTACTTC.